This TCR beta chain comes out of a study of Ad26.COV2.S vaccination and SARS-CoV-2 variants (dated by TCRdb to the early 2020s). At the level of the whole study: Donors in the vaccine arm were drawn from COV1001, a phase I-IIa trial of Ad26.COV2.S in healthy adults that was multicentre, randomized, double-blind and placebo-controlled. A total of approximately 32 samples were included in the TCR-sequenced set, comprising 19 Ad26.COV2.S vaccine recipients, 5 placebo recipients and 8 SARS-CoV-2 convalescent individuals. Trial participants were randomized into five groups of five, in which low-dose or high-dose Ad26.COV2.S was given once or twice, or placebo was given on both occasions. Blinding of investigators to trial group allocation was maintained during experiments and outcome assessment. TCRbeta repertoire sequencing served as the tool for gauging how specific and how broad the SARS-CoV-2-reactive T cell receptors were following Ad26.COV2.S vaccination. Ad26.COV2.S was given intramuscularly at 5x10^10 or 1x10^11 viral particles, as a single shot or as two shots 56 days apart.

The CDR3 numbers 16 residues from cysteine through phenylalanine. Only the CDR3 DNA is retained, 48 bases long and in frame from the first base. This clone was observed once. Its cognate antigen has yet to be identified. Qualities for individual bases were not recorded, and no much larger clone is one base off. The immunoSEQ Assay was the method used to sequence TCRbeta CDR3 regions. After extraction, genomic DNA underwent amplification by bias-controlled multiplex PCR, followed by high-throughput sequencing. In the original analysis: Collapsing and filtering of sequences were performed to quantify the absolute abundance of each unique TCRbeta CDR3 region. T cell fraction was estimated by normalizing TCRbeta template counts to usable DNA, which was measured by amplifying reference genes present in all nucleated cells. Repertoire TCRs were annotated as SARS-CoV-2-specific when V gene, CDR3 amino acid sequence and J gene were exactly matched to a known reactive TCR set. The reference SARS-CoV-2 TCR set was obtained from MIRA and was filtered for enrichment in COVID-19-positive ImmuneCODE repertoires, whereby public or cross-reactive TCRs were removed. Based on the MIRA antigens, annotated TCRs were further analysed at the level of specific ORF or position within ORF. Breadth was defined as the number of annotated unique rearrangements divided by the total number of unique productive rearrangements, and depth was defined as the summed frequency of the annotated unique rearrangements. Two-sided Wilcoxon rank-sum tests were applied when comparing TCR breadth between groups. TCRdb provides this immuneACCESS table in a form limited to in-frame rearrangements. Some clones are lacking; in checked studies, under half of them reflect an unresolved V gene, and why the rest are absent is not known. That table gives V, J and clone size, and the DNA gave D and trimming. The sample table contains around 450,000 clones; only one count was recorded for 88% of them. The top ten clones comprise 3.6% of the sample.

The label giving this sample's treatment or condition can be read as: roughly 18 received Ad26.COV2.S at low or high dose, single or two shots; about 5 received placebo; per-sample allocation not given. For vaccine and placebo recipients, the sequenced repertoires came from samples collected on day 63 after the first injection. Between 29 July and 7 August 2020, Cohort 1b enrolled approximately 26 adults aged 18-55 years at one site in Boston, USA. Ad26.COV2.S was a replication-incompetent adenovirus type 26 vector expressing a prefusion-stabilized SARS-CoV-2 spike protein from the original Wuhan strain. Overall results and qualifications from the work: According to the authors, total T cell responses may have been underestimated by the TCR breadth and depth analyses. Comparing responses between vaccine doses or regimens was not something the study was powered to do. After vaccination, substantial breadth of spike-specific CD8+ and CD4+ T cell responses was reported. Higher spike-specific TCR breadth was observed in Ad26.COV2.S recipients than in placebo recipients (P = 0.0014). Vaccine and placebo recipients had similar non-spike TCR breadth, a finding consistent with the vaccine containing only spike.

The rearrangement joined TRBV21-1 to TRBJ2-3; the D call of TRBD2 is as the table states it, not checked on the DNA. TRBV21-1 counts as a pseudogene. The clonotype originates from a person aged 18-60 years who received the Ad26.COV2.S COVID-19 vaccine or a placebo. The sample consisted of peripheral blood, taken in a trial of Ad26.COV2.S vaccine versus placebo. The CDR3 protein: CASSCRLAGGTDTQYF. The DNA sequence follows: TGTGCCAGCAGCTGTCGACTAGCGGGGGGCACAGATACGCAGTATTTT.